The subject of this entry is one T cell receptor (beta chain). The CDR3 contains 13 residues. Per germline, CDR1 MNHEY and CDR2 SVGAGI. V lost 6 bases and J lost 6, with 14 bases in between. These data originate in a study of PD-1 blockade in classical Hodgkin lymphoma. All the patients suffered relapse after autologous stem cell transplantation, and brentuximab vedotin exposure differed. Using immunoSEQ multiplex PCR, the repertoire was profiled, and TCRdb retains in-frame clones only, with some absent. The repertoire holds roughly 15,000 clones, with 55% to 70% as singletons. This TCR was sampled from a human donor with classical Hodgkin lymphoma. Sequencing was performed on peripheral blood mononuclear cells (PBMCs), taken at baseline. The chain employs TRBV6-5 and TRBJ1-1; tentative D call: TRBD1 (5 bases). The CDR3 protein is CASRFRDGSEAFF. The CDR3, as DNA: TGTGCCAGCAGGTTCAGGGATGGATCTGAAGCTTTCTTT.